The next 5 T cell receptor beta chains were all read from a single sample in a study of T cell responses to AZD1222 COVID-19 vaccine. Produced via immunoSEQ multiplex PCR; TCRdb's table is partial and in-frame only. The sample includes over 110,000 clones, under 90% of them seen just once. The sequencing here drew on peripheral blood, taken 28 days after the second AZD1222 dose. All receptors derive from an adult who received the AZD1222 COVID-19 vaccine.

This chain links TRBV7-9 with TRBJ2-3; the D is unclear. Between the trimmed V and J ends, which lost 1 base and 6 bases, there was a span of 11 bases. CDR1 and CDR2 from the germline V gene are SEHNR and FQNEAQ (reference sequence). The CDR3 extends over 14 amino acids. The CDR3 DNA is TGTGCCAGCAGCTTAGAGCCCCCCGTGGATACGCAGTATTTT. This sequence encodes CASSLEPPVDTQYF.

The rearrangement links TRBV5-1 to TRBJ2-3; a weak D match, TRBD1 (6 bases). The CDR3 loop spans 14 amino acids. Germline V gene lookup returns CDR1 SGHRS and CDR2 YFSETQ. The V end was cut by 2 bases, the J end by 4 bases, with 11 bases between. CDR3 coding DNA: TGCGCCAGCAGCTTTAGCCAGGGGTCAGATACGCAGTATTTT. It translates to CASSFSQGSDTQYF.

Here the CDR3 DNA reads TGTGCCAGCAGTATCAGCTCCTACGAGCAGTACGTC. It encodes CASSISSYEQYV. The chain recombines TRBV6-5 with TRBJ2-7; D gene uncertain. This CDR3 has 12 amino acids. Germline CDR1 MNHEY, CDR2 SVGAGI. With 5 bases removed from V and 0 bases from J, the gap between germline ends came to 5 bases.

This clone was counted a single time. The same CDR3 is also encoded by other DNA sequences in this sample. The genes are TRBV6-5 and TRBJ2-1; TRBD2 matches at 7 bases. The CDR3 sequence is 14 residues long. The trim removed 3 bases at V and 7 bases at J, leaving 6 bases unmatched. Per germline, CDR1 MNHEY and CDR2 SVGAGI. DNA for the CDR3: TGTGCCAGCAGTTATGGTGGGGGAGGGAATGAGCAGTTCTTC. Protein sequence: CASSYGGGGNEQFF.

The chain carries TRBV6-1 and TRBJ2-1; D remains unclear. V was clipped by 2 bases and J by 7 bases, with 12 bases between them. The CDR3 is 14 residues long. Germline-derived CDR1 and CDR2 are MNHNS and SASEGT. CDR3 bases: TGTGCCAGCAGTGAACCAGGCAGGCGGAATGAGCAGTTCTTC. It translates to CASSEPGRRNEQFF.